The 27 T cell receptor beta chains given below trace back to one sample, sequenced in a study of blood T cell repertoires in COVID-19. Assay used: immunoSEQ multiplex PCR; TCRdb lists only in-frame clones, some missing. This table holds 250,000 to 350,000 clones, 70% to 90% found once. Sequences were obtained from PBMCs or T cells enriched from blood (not recorded which). These receptor sequences come from a middle-aged woman who had recovered from COVID-19.

This clone showed up just a few times. The V gene is TRBV7-2, the J gene TRBJ1-6; 8 bases line up with TRBD1. In germline, CDR1 is SGHTA, CDR2 FQGNSA. There are 15 residues in the CDR3. Trimming cost V 4 bases and J 4 bases; bases outside gene matches: 3. As DNA, the CDR3 is TGTGCCAGCAGCTACGGGACAGGATATAATTCACCCCTCCACTTT. Protein sequence: CASSYGTGYNSPLHF.

On this clone itself: Other DNA sequences from this sample encode an identical CDR3 as well. The chain combines TRBV5-1 with TRBJ2-5; TRBD1 matches 7 bases. From germline, CDR1 is SGHRS and CDR2 YFSETQ. Trimming cost V 4 bases and J 2 bases; bases outside gene matches: 5. The CDR3 consists of 14 residues. The CDR3 sequence: CASSLLGQQETQYF. DNA of the CDR3: TGCGCCAGCAGCCTGCTGGGACAGCAAGAGACCCAGTACTTC.

Here the CDR3 reads CASRDEREMETQYF. The CDR3 DNA follows: TGTGCCAGCAGGGACGAGCGGGAGATGGAGACCCAGTACTTC. The chain uses TRBV21-1 and TRBJ2-5; the table gives TRBD2 as D, unverified against the DNA. TRBV21-1 is a documented pseudogene. This CDR3 spans 14 amino acids.

This clone was seen a single time. The chain has TRBV5-4 and TRBJ1-6, with a weak D call TRBD1 (6 bases). This CDR3 is 13 amino acids long. Deletions cut 2 bases from V and 10 bases from J, with 10 bases between. The V gene's germline CDR1 is SGHNT and CDR2 YYREEE (reference sequence). CDR3 protein: CASSFGGQSPLHF. CDR3 DNA: TGTGCCAGCAGCTTTGGGGGCCAGTCACCCCTCCACTTT. The full variable domain, with the rest looked up from reference TRBV5-4 and TRBJ1-6, is ETGVTQSPTHLIKTRGQQVTLRCSSQSGHNTVSWYQQALGQGPQFIFQYYREEENGRGNFPPRFSGLQFPNYSSELNVNALELDDSALYLCASSFGGQSPLHFGNGTRLTVT.

The chain couples TRBV5-6 to TRBJ2-7, with 13 bases identical to TRBD2. CDR1 is SGHDT and CDR2 is YYEEEE in the germline V gene. Losses at the gene ends were 0 bases for V and 5 bases for J; bases not matched to a gene: 8. The CDR3 runs to 17 residues. CDR3: CASSLVELAGGSNEQYF. The CDR3 coding sequence is TGTGCCAGCAGCTTGGTGGAACTAGCGGGAGGGAGTAACGAGCAGTACTTC. Complete variable domain (other parts from reference TRBV5-6 and TRBJ2-7): DAGVTQSPTHLIKTRGQQVTLRCSPKSGHDTVSWYQQALGQGPQFIFQYYEEEERQRGNFPDRFSGHQFPNYSSELNVNALLLGDSALYLCASSLVELAGGSNEQYFGPGTRLTVT.

This clone showed up just once. The rearrangement joins TRBV20-1 to TRBJ1-5; TRBD1 matches at 7 bases. Trimming at V came to 3 bases and at J to 6 bases, leaving 11 bases not matched to a gene. This CDR3 is built from 15 residues. CDR1 DFQATT and CDR2 SNEGSKA come from the germline V gene (reference sequence). The DNA of the CDR3 is TGCAGTGCTAGTCCCGGGACAGCACAACGTCAGCCCCAGCATTTT. It encodes CSASPGTAQRQPQHF.

V gene TRBV28 combines with J gene TRBJ2-7, with D perhaps matching TRBD1 (5 bases). There are 13 residues in the CDR3. Per the germline V gene, CDR1 is MDHEN and CDR2 is SYDVKM. V was trimmed by 8 bases and J by 2 bases, leaving 13 bases between them. The DNA for the CDR3 is TGTGCCAGCGTCAGGGCCCGGGCCTACGAGCAGTACTTC. The encoded protein is CASVRARAYEQYF.

This clone was seen a single time. The genes are TRBV30 and TRBJ2-7, with 11 bases that match TRBD2. The CDR3 totals 14 residues. Germline CDR1 GTSNPN, CDR2 SVGIG (reference sequence). The V gene end was trimmed by 5 bases and the J gene end by 5 bases; junction bases not matched to a gene: 8. The CDR3 here is CAWGLAGLSDEQYF. CDR3 nucleotides: TGTGCCTGGGGACTAGCGGGCCTGAGCGACGAGCAGTACTTC. Full variable domain (outside the CDR3, taken from reference TRBV30 and TRBJ2-7): SQTIHQWPATLVQPVGSPLSLECTVEGTSNPNLYWYRQAAGRGLQLLFYSVGIGQISSEVPQNLSASRPQDRQFILSSKKLLLSDSGFYLCAWGLAGLSDEQYFGPGTRLTVT.

This chain connects TRBV25-1 to TRBJ2-2; D unclear. This CDR3 has 13 residues. Per germline, CDR1 MGHDK and CDR2 SYGVNS. Trimming took off 3 bases at V and 4 bases at J, with 6 bases between the two ends. CDR3 residues: CASSDPITGELFF. The CDR3 nucleotides are TGTGCCAGCAGTGATCCCATCACCGGGGAGCTGTTTTTT. The full variable domain, with the rest looked up from reference TRBV25-1 and TRBJ2-2, is EADIYQTPRYLVIGTGKKITLECSQTMGHDKMYWYQQDPGMELHLIHYSYGVNSTEKGDLSSESTVSRIRTEHFPLTLESARPSHTSQYLCASSDPITGELFFGEGSRLTVL.

The chain uses TRBV7-2 and TRBJ1-5, with 7 bases matching TRBD1. The CDR3 extends over 13 amino acids. Trimming removed 3 bases from V and 8 bases from J; junction bases left unmatched: 4. Per the germline V gene, CDR1 is SGHTA and CDR2 is FQGNSA. This CDR3 reads CASSFTGEKPQHF. The CDR3 DNA sequence: TGTGCCAGCAGCTTTACAGGGGAGAAGCCCCAGCATTTT.

The rearrangement uses TRBV19 and TRBJ2-2, with a possible D match to TRBD2 (6 bases). Germline V lookup: CDR1 LNHDA, CDR2 SQIVND (reference sequence). The CDR3 loop spans 15 amino acids. V gave up 7 bases and J gave up 6 bases, with 18 bases separating them. CDR3 coding DNA: TGTGCCAGTATCACCCGGGGGTCGGGACCCGGGGAGCTGTTTTTT. Amino acids: CASITRGSGPGELFF.

The chain carries TRBV28 and TRBJ2-1; no clear D gene. The germline V and J ends were trimmed by 4 bases and 0 bases, with 10 bases remaining between them. The germline gives CDR1 MDHEN, CDR2 SYDVKM. CDR3 length: 15 amino acids. The CDR3 protein is CASSSSGRSYNEQFF. For the CDR3, the DNA is TGTGCCAGCAGTTCTTCAGGCCGCTCCTACAATGAGCAGTTCTTC.

The rearrangement links TRBV30 to TRBJ1-1; unclear D gene. The V end lost 2 bases, the J end lost 4 bases, and 11 bases lay between the germline ends. CDR1 GTSNPN and CDR2 SVGIG come from the germline V gene (reference sequence). The CDR3 covers 13 residues. The CDR3, as DNA: TGTGCCTGGAGTAACGGTCCGGGCACTGAAGCTTTCTTT. Its translation: CAWSNGPGTEAFF.

The V and J genes are TRBV28 and TRBJ2-7; the D gene is possibly TRBD1 (8 bases). Germline CDR1 reads MDHEN; CDR2 reads SYDVKM. The V gene lost 7 bases and the J gene lost 9 bases, with 16 bases spanning the gap. The CDR3 extends over 12 amino acids. This chain's CDR3 is CASKHRGGSQYF. The CDR3, as DNA: TGTGCCAGCAAACACAGGGGGGGTTCGCAGTACTTC.

This chain uses TRBV7-9 with TRBJ2-1, with D perhaps TRBD2 (6 bases). The CDR3 is made up of 13 amino acids. Germline CDR1 and CDR2: SEHNR and FQNEAQ (reference sequence). V was trimmed by 3 bases and J by 6 bases, leaving 9 bases between them. The CDR3 is CASSFTGSNEQFF. The CDR3 DNA is TGTGCCAGCAGCTTTACCGGGAGCAATGAGCAGTTCTTC.

This clone was recorded many times. CDR3 DNA sequence: TGCGCCAGCAGCTCGAAAGGACTAGCGGGCGTTCCCTACGAGCAGTACTTC. Its translation is CASSSKGLAGVPYEQYF. The chain uses TRBV5-1 and TRBJ2-7; the match to TRBD2 covers 11 bases. After removal of 3 bases from V and 2 bases from J, the junction contained 10 bases not matched to a gene. This CDR3 has 17 residues. Germline assignment: CDR1 SGHRS and CDR2 YFSETQ.

This clone showed up just once. V is TRBV2 and J is TRBJ2-2, with 9 bases identical to TRBD1. The CDR3 extends over 14 amino acids. CDR1 and CDR2 (germline): SNHLY, FYNNEI. Trimming at V came to 4 bases and at J to 8 bases, leaving 5 bases not matched to a gene. The CDR3 DNA is TGTGCCAGCAGTGGGGACAGGGCTTCGGGGGAGCTGTTTTTT. It encodes CASSGDRASGELFF. The complete variable domain, with remaining parts taken from reference TRBV2 and TRBJ2-2, reads EPEVTQTPSHQVTQMGQEVILRCVPISNHLYFYWYRQILGQKVEFLVSFYNNEISEKSEIFDDQFSVERPDGSNFTLKIRSTKLEDSAMYFCASSGDRASGELFFGEGSRLTVL.

The chain recombines TRBV7-2 with TRBJ2-1, with 9 bases identical to TRBD2. Germline CDR1 reads SGHTA; CDR2 reads FQGNSA. With 6 bases clipped from V and 3 bases from J, the junction kept 9 bases outside the gene matches. The CDR3 runs to 16 residues. CDR3 sequence (DNA): TGTGCCAGCAGACCCTCGGCGGGAGGGAACTACAATGAGCAGTTCTTC. Its protein is CASRPSAGGNYNEQFF. The full variable domain, in which reference TRBV7-2 and TRBJ2-1 provide the parts outside the CDR3, is GAGVSQSPSNKVTEKGKDVELRCDPISGHTALYWYRQSLGQGLEFLIYFQGNSAPDKSGLPSDRFSAERTGGSVSTLTIQRTQQEDSAVYLCASRPSAGGNYNEQFFGPGTRLTVL.

The chain combines TRBV7-9 with TRBJ2-3; weak D call: TRBD1 (5 bases). V was trimmed by 10 bases and J by 4 bases, leaving 15 bases between them. This CDR3 is built from 13 residues. Looked up from germline, CDR1 is SEHNR and CDR2 is FQNEAQ (reference sequence). The CDR3 bases are TGTGCCATAAGGGGCTCTTGGGCAGATACGCAGTATTTT. As protein: CAIRGSWADTQYF.

This chain uses TRBV23-1 with TRBJ1-5; 7 bases fit TRBD1. TRBV23-1 belongs to the ORF category, with a function that is uncertain. The V and J ends lost 1 base and 0 bases, in that order; junction bases with no gene match: 6. The CDR3 extends over 17 amino acids. In DNA form, the CDR3 reads TGCGCCAGCAGTCAATGGGACGGGACAGCTAGCAATCAGCCCCAGCATTTT. Translated, it gives CASSQWDGTASNQPQHF.

The rearrangement uses TRBV2 and TRBJ1-1; 9 bases match TRBD1. Germline V gene sequence: CDR1 SNHLY, CDR2 FYNNEI. The CDR3 is made up of 15 amino acids. J was trimmed by 2 bases and V by 7 bases; bases with no gene match: 8. Here the CDR3 DNA reads TGTGCCAGCAAGCAGGGACAGGGTATCAACACTGAAGCTTTCTTT. It translates to CASKQGQGINTEAFF.

A word on this clone: The sample holds other DNA sequences that translate to the same CDR3. The rearrangement uses TRBV7-9 and TRBJ1-4, with a possible D match to TRBD1 (5 bases). The CDR3 spans 15 residues. Trimming stripped 5 bases from V and 2 bases from J, with 12 bases between. Per the germline V gene, CDR1 is SEHNR and CDR2 is FQNEAQ (reference sequence). The CDR3 DNA reads as TGTGCCAGCAGCCGGGCGGGGGGTACTAATGAAAAACTGTTTTTT. Protein: CASSRAGGTNEKLFF.

The chain carries TRBV20-1 and TRBJ2-7; D not resolved. Per germline, CDR1 DFQATT and CDR2 SNEGSKA (reference sequence). The CDR3 runs to 11 residues. The CDR3 loop reads CSRGSDYEQYF. CDR3 nucleotide sequence: TGCAGCCGAGGTTCCGACTACGAGCAGTACTTC.

The chain uses TRBV28 and TRBJ2-3; perhaps TRBD2 as D (5 bases). In germline, CDR1 is MDHEN, CDR2 SYDVKM. The CDR3 is made up of 15 amino acids. Deletions cut 7 bases from V and 5 bases from J, with 19 bases between. CDR3: CASTSVDSLGDTQYF. The CDR3 coding sequence is TGTGCCAGCACTTCCGTGGACTCCCTGGGAGATACGCAGTATTTT.

The chain employs TRBV6-1 and TRBJ1-3, with a possible D match to TRBD1 (5 bases). The CDR3 contains 16 residues. With 4 bases removed from V and 8 bases from J, the gap between germline ends came to 21 bases. Germline V lookup: CDR1 MNHNS, CDR2 SASEGT. The CDR3 sequence: CASSAGGGSWEHTIYF. CDR3 in DNA: TGTGCCAGCAGTGCCGGGGGGGGGAGTTGGGAACACACCATATATTTT.

The chain uses TRBV6-5 and TRBJ1-2; D gene ambiguous. CDR3 length equals 13 residues. CDR1 and CDR2 (germline): MNHEY, SVGAGI. Trimming took off 3 bases at V and 8 bases at J, with 13 bases between the two ends. This chain's CDR3 is CASSYGILGGYTF. The CDR3 coding sequence is TGTGCCAGCAGTTATGGAATTTTGGGCGGCTACACCTTC.

This chain uses TRBV19 with TRBJ2-1; 8 nucleotides align to TRBD1. Germline V gene sequence: CDR1 LNHDA, CDR2 SQIVND (reference sequence). V lost 3 bases, J lost 1 base, and 5 bases stayed unmatched. The CDR3 loop spans 16 amino acids. In DNA form, the CDR3 reads TGTGCCAGTAGTATCCTCGACAGGGGATCCTACAATGAGCAGTTCTTC. Protein product: CASSILDRGSYNEQFF.